This T cell receptor beta chain was recorded in a study of lymphopenia after photon versus proton radiotherapy. Here immunoSEQ multiplex PCR was the method, and the copy in TCRdb shows in-frame clones only, minus some. The sample has fewer than 6,000 clones, approximately 88% seen once. The CDR3 has 15 amino acids. CDR1 and CDR2 (germline): GTSNPN, SVGIG (reference sequence). Trimming removed 0 bases at V and 0 bases at J, with 9 bases between. The receptor's source is a man older than 75 with cholangiocarcinoma. The sequencing here drew on peripheral blood, taken from a patient treated with photon-based radiotherapy. This chain joins TRBV30 and TRBJ1-3; the D is unclear. The DNA for the CDR3 is TGTGCCTGGAGTGTAGCGGCTTCCTCTGGAAACACCATATATTTT. Its translation: CAWSVAASSGNTIYF.